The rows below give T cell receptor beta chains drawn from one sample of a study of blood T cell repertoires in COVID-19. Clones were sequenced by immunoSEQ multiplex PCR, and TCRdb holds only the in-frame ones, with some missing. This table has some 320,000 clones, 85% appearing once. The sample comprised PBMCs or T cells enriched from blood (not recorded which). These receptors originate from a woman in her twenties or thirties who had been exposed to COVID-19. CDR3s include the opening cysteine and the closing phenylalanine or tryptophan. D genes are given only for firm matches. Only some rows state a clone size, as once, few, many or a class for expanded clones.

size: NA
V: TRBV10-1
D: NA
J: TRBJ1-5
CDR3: CASSEGHSNQPQHF
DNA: TGCGCCAGCAGTGAAGGACATAGCAATCAGCCCCAGCATTTT

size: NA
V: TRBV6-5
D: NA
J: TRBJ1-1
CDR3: CASSYPPGNTEAFF
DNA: TGTGCCAGCAGTTATCCCCCGGGGAACACTGAAGCTTTCTTT

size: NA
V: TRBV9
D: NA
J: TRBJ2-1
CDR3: CASSVETAIYNEQFF
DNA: TGTGCCAGCAGCGTAGAAACAGCAATCTACAATGAGCAGTTCTTC

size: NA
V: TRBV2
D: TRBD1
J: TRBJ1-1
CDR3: CASIQGLSTEAFF
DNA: TGTGCCAGCATACAGGGGTTGAGCACTGAAGCTTTCTTT

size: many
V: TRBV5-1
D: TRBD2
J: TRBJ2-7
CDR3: CASSPGTSSPYEQYF
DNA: TGCGCCAGCAGTCCCGGGACTAGCAGTCCCTACGAGCAGTACTTC

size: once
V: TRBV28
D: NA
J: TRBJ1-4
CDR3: CASRAQANEKLFF
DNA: TGTGCCAGCAGGGCGCAGGCTAATGAAAAACTGTTTTTT

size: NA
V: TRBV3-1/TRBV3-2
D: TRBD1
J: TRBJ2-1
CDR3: CASSQKTGGALDEQFF
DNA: TGTGCCAGCAGCCAGAAAACAGGGGGCGCTTTAGATGAGCAGTTCTTC

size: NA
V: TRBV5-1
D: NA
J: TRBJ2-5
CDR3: CASSQGVGETQYF
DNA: TGCGCCAGCAGTCAAGGGGTTGGAGAGACCCAGTACTTC

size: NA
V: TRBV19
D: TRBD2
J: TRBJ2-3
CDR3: CASSIILAGGLDTDTQYF
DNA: TGTGCCAGTAGTATAATACTAGCGGGGGGGCTCGACACAGATACGCAGTATTTT

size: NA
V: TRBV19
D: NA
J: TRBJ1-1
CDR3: CASSIASGLNTEAFF
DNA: TGTGCCAGTAGTATCGCAAGCGGGCTGAACACTGAAGCTTTCTTT

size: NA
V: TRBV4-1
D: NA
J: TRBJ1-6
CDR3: CASSQRSPLHF
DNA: TGCGCCAGCAGCCAACGGTCACCCCTCCACTTT

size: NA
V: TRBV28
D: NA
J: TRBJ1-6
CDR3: CASSLAGRQDSPLHF
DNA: TGTGCCAGCAGTTTAGCGGGGCGTCAGGATTCACCCCTCCACTTT

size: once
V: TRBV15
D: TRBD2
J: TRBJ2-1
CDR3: CAISTGGNNEQFF
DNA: TGTGCCATTTCAACGGGAGGGAACAATGAGCAGTTCTTC

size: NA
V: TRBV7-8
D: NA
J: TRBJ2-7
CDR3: CASSLSSPREQYF
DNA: TGTGCCAGCAGCTTGTCTAGCCCCAGGGAGCAGTACTTC

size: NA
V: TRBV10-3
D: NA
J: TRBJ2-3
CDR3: CAVSTGSDTDTQYF
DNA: TGTGCCGTTTCGACTGGGAGCGACACAGATACGCAGTATTTT

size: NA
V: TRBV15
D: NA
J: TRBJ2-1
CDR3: CATSGTGLSSSYNEQFF
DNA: TGTGCCACCAGCGGGACTGGGCTATCAAGCTCCTACAATGAGCAGTTCTTC

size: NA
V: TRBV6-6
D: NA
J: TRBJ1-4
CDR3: CASHQGPGREKLFF
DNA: TGTGCCAGCCACCAGGGCCCCGGACGCGAAAAACTGTTTTTT

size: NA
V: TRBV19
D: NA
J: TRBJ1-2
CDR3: CASSRAAYGYTF
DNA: TGTGCCAGTAGTAGGGCAGCCTATGGCTACACCTTC

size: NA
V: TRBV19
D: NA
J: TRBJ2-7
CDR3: CASSIGLEAYEQYF
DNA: TGTGCCAGTAGTATAGGACTTGAAGCCTACGAGCAGTACTTC

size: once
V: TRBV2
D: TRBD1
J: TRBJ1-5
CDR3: CASSPGTGYAQGQPQHF
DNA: TGTGCCAGCAGTCCCGGGACAGGGTACGCCCAGGGACAGCCCCAGCATTTT

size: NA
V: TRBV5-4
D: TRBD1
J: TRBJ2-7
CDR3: CASSLSFTGDPYEQYF
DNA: TGTGCCAGCAGCTTGAGTTTCACAGGGGACCCCTACGAGCAGTACTTC

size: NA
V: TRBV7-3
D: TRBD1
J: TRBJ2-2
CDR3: CASSPRTGNTGELFF
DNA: TGTGCCAGCAGCCCCCGGACAGGGAACACCGGGGAGCTGTTTTTT

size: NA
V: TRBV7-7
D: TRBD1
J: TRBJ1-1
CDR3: CASSPAGTDEAFF
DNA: TGTGCTAGCAGCCCAGCCGGGACAGATGAAGCTTTCTTT

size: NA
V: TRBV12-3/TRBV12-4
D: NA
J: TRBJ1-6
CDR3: CASTLYSSSPLHF
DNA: TGTGCCAGCACCCTATACAGTAGTTCACCCCTCCACTTT

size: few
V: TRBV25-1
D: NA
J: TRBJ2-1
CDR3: CASSEGLRGNEQFF
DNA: TGTGCCAGCAGTGAAGGGTTAAGGGGCAATGAGCAGTTCTTC

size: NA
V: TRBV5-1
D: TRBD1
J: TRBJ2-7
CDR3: CASSWDRLSYEQYF
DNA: TGCGCCAGCAGCTGGGACAGACTCTCCTACGAGCAGTACTTC

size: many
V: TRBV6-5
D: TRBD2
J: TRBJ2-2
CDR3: CASILAGSGGELFF
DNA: TGTGCCAGCATTTTAGCGGGGAGTGGCGGGGAGCTGTTTTTT

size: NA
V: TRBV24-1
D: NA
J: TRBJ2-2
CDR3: CATSGRRSRSANTGELFF
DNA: TGTGCCACCAGCGGGAGAAGGTCCCGGTCAGCGAACACCGGGGAGCTGTTTTTT

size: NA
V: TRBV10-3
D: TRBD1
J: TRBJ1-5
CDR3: CAISRTGNQPQHF
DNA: TGTGCCATCAGTAGGACAGGTAATCAGCCCCAGCATTTT

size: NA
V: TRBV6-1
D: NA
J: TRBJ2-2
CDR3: CASSDGRGNTGELFF
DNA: TGTGCCAGCAGTGACGGACGGGGGAACACCGGGGAGCTGTTTTTT

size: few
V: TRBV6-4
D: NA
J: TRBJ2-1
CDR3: CASSPEEVSYNEQFF
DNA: TGTGCCAGCAGTCCCGAGGAGGTTTCCTACAATGAGCAGTTCTTC

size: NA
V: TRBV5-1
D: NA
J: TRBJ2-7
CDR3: CASSLESSYEQYF
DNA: TGCGCCAGCAGCTTGGAGAGCTCCTACGAGCAGTACTTC

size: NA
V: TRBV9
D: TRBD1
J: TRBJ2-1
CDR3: CASSVGQGAGNEQFF
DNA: TGTGCCAGCAGCGTCGGACAGGGGGCTGGGAATGAGCAGTTCTTC

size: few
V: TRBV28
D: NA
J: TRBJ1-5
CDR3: CASREMYRDQPQHF
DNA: TGTGCCAGCAGGGAGATGTACAGGGATCAGCCCCAGCATTTT

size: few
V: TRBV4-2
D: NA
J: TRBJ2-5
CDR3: CASSRAGGLQETQYF
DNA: TGTGCCAGCAGCCGCGCTGGAGGTCTTCAAGAGACCCAGTACTTC

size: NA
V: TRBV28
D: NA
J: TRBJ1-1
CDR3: CASSPHAKQGLNTEAFF
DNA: TGTGCCAGCAGTCCTCATGCTAAACAGGGTTTGAACACTGAAGCTTTCTTT

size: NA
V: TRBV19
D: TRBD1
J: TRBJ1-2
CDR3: CASSFTSGTGSGYTF
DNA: TGTGCCAGTAGCTTTACTTCCGGGACAGGGTCCGGCTACACCTTC

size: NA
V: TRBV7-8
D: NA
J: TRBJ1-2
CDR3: CASSLGPTIGYTF
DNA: TGTGCCAGCAGCTTAGGTCCGACTATTGGCTACACCTTC

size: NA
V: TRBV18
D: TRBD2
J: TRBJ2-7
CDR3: CASSPVAGGIHEQYF
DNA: TGTGCCAGCTCACCAGTGGCGGGAGGGATCCACGAGCAGTACTTC

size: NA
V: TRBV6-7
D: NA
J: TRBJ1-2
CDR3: CASINDSYGYTF
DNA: TGTGCCAGCATCAACGACAGCTATGGCTACACCTTC

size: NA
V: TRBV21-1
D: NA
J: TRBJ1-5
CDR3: CASSKEWTVNNQPQHF
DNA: TGTGCCAGCAGCAAAGAATGGACAGTCAACAATCAGCCCCAGCATTTT

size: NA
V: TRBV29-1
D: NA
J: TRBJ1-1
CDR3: CSPYGDIRTLNTEAFF
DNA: TGCAGCCCCTACGGGGACATTCGAACCTTGAACACTGAAGCTTTCTTT

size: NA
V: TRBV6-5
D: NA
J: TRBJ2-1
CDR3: CASRPESVLDEQFF
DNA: TGTGCCAGCAGACCGGAGAGTGTGTTAGATGAGCAGTTCTTC

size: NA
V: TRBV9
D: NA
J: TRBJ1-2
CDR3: CASSVGLTVRDYGYTF
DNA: TGTGCCAGCAGCGTAGGGTTAACGGTGCGTGACTATGGCTACACCTTC

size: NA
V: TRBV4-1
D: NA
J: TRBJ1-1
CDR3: CASSRAWGVSEAFF
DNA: TGCGCCAGCAGCCGCGCGTGGGGGGTCAGTGAAGCTTTCTTT

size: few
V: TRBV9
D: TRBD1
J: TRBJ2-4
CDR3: CASSVGQGRRNIQYF
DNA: TGTGCCAGCAGCGTAGGACAGGGGAGGAGAAACATTCAGTACTTC

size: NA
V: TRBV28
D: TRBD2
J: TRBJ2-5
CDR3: CASSSSGRGETQYF
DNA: TGTGCCAGCAGCTCTAGCGGGAGAGGAGAGACCCAGTACTTC

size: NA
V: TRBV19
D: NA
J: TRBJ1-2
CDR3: CASSIGQSARVYGYTF
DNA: TGTGCCAGTAGTATAGGTCAATCGGCCCGGGTCTATGGCTACACCTTC

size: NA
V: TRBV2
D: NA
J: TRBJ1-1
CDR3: CASISRTVNTEAFF
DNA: TGTGCCAGCATCTCGCGGACAGTGAACACTGAAGCTTTCTTT